Listed below are T cell receptor beta chains from one sample, sequenced in a study of shared clonotypes between healthy human individuals. Assay: immunoSEQ multiplex PCR; the TCRdb copy retains only in-frame clones and omits some. The sample includes 1,400,000 or so clones, 98% to 99% of them seen just once. Sequencing input: naive CD4+ T cells sorted from blood. These receptors were taken from a man under 40 in good health. CDR3s include the opening cysteine and the closing phenylalanine or tryptophan. A D gene is named only where the DNA matches it firmly. Clone size is given for some rows only: seen once, a few or many times, or a class if the clone is expanded.

clone size | CDR3 length | D gene | J gene | V gene | CDR3 DNA | CDR3 protein
- | 14 | TRBD2 | TRBJ2-3 | TRBV6-1 | TGTGCCAGCAGAGGACTAGCGGAAACAGATACGCAGTATTTT | CASRGLAETDTQYF
- | 15 | - | TRBJ1-1 | TRBV18 | TGTGCCAGCTCACCACGGGCAGGGTGGGACACTGAAGCTTTCTTT | CASSPRAGWDTEAFF
- | 16 | TRBD1 | TRBJ2-7 | TRBV4-3 | TGCGCCAGCAGCCAAGACTGGACAGGGGCCTTCTACGAGCAGTACTTC | CASSQDWTGAFYEQYF
- | 13 | - | TRBJ2-7 | TRBV27 | TGTGCCAGCGGGAAAGAGGACCCCTACGAGCAGTACTTC | CASGKEDPYEQYF
- | 15 | - | TRBJ2-7 | TRBV19 | TGTGCCAGTAAAGGTCTAGTTCCTGGTTGGCGCGAGCAGTACTTC | CASKGLVPGWREQYF
once | 16 | TRBD2 | TRBJ2-7 | TRBV7-9 | TGTGCCAGCAGCCTAATTGCAGCGGGAGAAAAACTTCTGGGGTACTTC | CASSLIAAGEKLLGYF
- | 12 | - | TRBJ2-3 | TRBV5-1 | TGCGCCAGCAGCGTGAACTTAGATACGCAGTATTTT | CASSVNLDTQYF
- | 14 | - | TRBJ2-3 | TRBV30 | TGTGCCTGGAGTAGAGGCAGGGAAACAGATACGCAGTATTTT | CAWSRGRETDTQYF
- | 16 | TRBD2 | TRBJ2-1 | TRBV5-1 | TGCGCCAGCAGCTTGGGACTAGCGGGAGGGTTAAATGAGCAGTTCTTC | CASSLGLAGGLNEQFF
- | 16 | TRBD2 | TRBJ2-1 | TRBV6-4 | TGTGCCAGCAGTGGCCCCGGGGTAGCGGGGTACAATGAGCAGTTCTTC | CASSGPGVAGYNEQFF
- | 15 | TRBD1 | TRBJ1-1 | TRBV19 | TGTGCCAGTAGTCGCCGGGACAGATTGAACACTGAAGCTTTCTTT | CASSRRDRLNTEAFF
- | 14 | TRBD2 | TRBJ2-1 | TRBV19 | TGTGCCAGTAGAGAAGGGAGGGCCGTCGATGAGCAGTTCTTC | CASREGRAVDEQFF
- | 14 | TRBD1 | TRBJ1-1 | TRBV5-1 | TGCGCCAGCAGCTCGACAGGGGTGAACACTGAAGCTTTCTTT | CASSSTGVNTEAFF
once | 16 | TRBD2 | TRBJ2-5 | TRBV29-1 | TGCAGCACCGGGACTAGCGGGAGAGGGTTTGGAGAGACCCAGTACTTC | CSTGTSGRGFGETQYF
- | 16 | TRBD2 | TRBJ2-7 | TRBV5-1 | TGCGCCAGCAGCTCCGGACTAGCGGGTCTCTCCTACGAGCAGTACTTC | CASSSGLAGLSYEQYF
- | 15 | TRBD2 | TRBJ2-5 | TRBV4-3 | TGCGCCAGCAGCCAGTATGGGAGGGATACGGAGACCCAGTACTTC | CASSQYGRDTETQYF
- | 16 | - | TRBJ2-7 | TRBV5-1 | TGCGCCAGCAGCTTGGCACCCGGCACAGGGTCCTACGAGCAGTACTTC | CASSLAPGTGSYEQYF
- | 14 | - | TRBJ2-5 | TRBV7-2 | TGTGCCAGCAGCTTAAGGGGACAACAAGAGACCCAGTACTTC | CASSLRGQQETQYF
- | 14 | - | TRBJ1-3 | TRBV6-1 | TGTGCCAGCGTTTCACACGTCTCTGGAAACACCATATATTTT | CASVSHVSGNTIYF
- | 13 | TRBD1 | TRBJ2-7 | TRBV2 | TGTGCCAGCAAAGAGACAGGGACCTACGAGCAGTACTTC | CASKETGTYEQYF
once | 17 | - | TRBJ1-3 | TRBV11-3 | TGTGCCAGCAGCTTAGTTCACACGTACTTCTCTGGAAACACCATATATTTT | CASSLVHTYFSGNTIYF
- | 15 | TRBD1 | TRBJ2-1 | TRBV11-1 | TGTGCCAGCAGCCAACGACAGGGATCCTACAATGAGCAGTTCTTC | CASSQRQGSYNEQFF
- | 14 | - | TRBJ2-7 | TRBV5-6 | TGTGCCAGCAGCTTGGTGGGGGGAAACTACGAGCAGTACTTC | CASSLVGGNYEQYF
- | 17 | TRBD2 | TRBJ2-5 | TRBV11-2 | TGTGCCAGCAGCTTCCTAGGATTAGCGGGCCGACAAGAGACCCAGTACTTC | CASSFLGLAGRQETQYF
- | 12 | TRBD1 | TRBJ2-3 | TRBV29-1 | TGCAGCGTTGTGAGGGGGCGGGATACGCAGTATTTT | CSVVRGRDTQYF
- | 15 | - | TRBJ1-5 | TRBV7-2 | TGTGCCAGCAGCTTAGGGGTGGTACTCAATCAGCCCCAGCATTTT | CASSLGVVLNQPQHF
- | 15 | - | TRBJ1-4 | TRBV5-1 | TGCGCCAGCAGCTTGACCGGGACAACTAATGAAAAACTGTTTTTT | CASSLTGTTNEKLFF
- | 15 | - | TRBJ1-5 | TRBV9 | TGTGCCAGCAGTGCTACGGGATTCTTAAATCAGCCCCAGCATTTT | CASSATGFLNQPQHF
- | 12 | - | TRBJ2-4 | TRBV28 | TGTGCCAGCACTCCCCAGAGGGGGGTTCAGTACTTC | CASTPQRGVQYF
- | 14 | TRBD1 | TRBJ2-7 | TRBV19 | TGTGCCAGTAGTATTCAGAGGACAGGGGGCGAGCAGTACTTC | CASSIQRTGGEQYF
- | 17 | TRBD2 | TRBJ2-7 | TRBV28 | TGTGCCAGCAGAAAAACCCGGGGCGGGAGATATGTCTACGAGCAGTACTTC | CASRKTRGGRYVYEQYF
- | 13 | TRBD1 | TRBJ1-2 | TRBV2 | TGTGCCAGCAGCCCAAACAGGGGTGATGGCTACACCTTC | CASSPNRGDGYTF
- | 16 | - | TRBJ2-7 | TRBV7-5 | TGTGTCAGAAGCTCCGACCCCGGGACTTTCGTGTTCGAGCAGTACTTC | CVRSSDPGTFVFEQYF
once | 15 | TRBD2 | TRBJ2-1 | TRBV5-1 | TGCGCCAGCAGCCAAGGGAATAGCGGGAGTGGTGAGCAGTTCTTC | CASSQGNSGSGEQFF
once | 15 | - | TRBJ2-3 | TRBV7-6 | TGTGCCAGCAGCTTCGATGGGACTGTCGCAGATACGCAGTATTTT | CASSFDGTVADTQYF
- | 14 | - | TRBJ2-4 | TRBV28 | TGTGCCAGCAGTAGGGGACTAGCCAAAAACATTCAGTACTTC | CASSRGLAKNIQYF
- | 19 | TRBD1 | TRBJ1-5 | TRBV28 | TGTGCCAGCACGATACAGCGGGGGGACAGGGCTCTCCGTGGTCAGCCCCAGCATTTT | CASTIQRGDRALRGQPQHF
- | 16 | - | TRBJ2-2 | TRBV9 | TGTGCCAGCAGCGGAACCGGGACACCGAACACCGGGGAGCTGTTTTTT | CASSGTGTPNTGELFF
once | 15 | - | TRBJ1-4 | TRBV9 | TGTGCCAGCAGCGTAGGAACAGGCTGGGGTGAAAAACTGTTTTTT | CASSVGTGWGEKLFF
- | 16 | TRBD2 | TRBJ2-7 | TRBV9 | TGTGCCAGCAGCGTAGGAGGACTAGTAAAGGTGTACGAGCAGTACTTC | CASSVGGLVKVYEQYF
- | 14 | TRBD2 | TRBJ2-1 | TRBV5-4 | TGTGCCAGCAGCTCCTCCGGGACTAGCGATGAGCAGTTCTTC | CASSSSGTSDEQFF
once | 12 | - | TRBJ2-1 | TRBV19 | TGTGCCAGTAGTTCCCGACGAAATGAGCAGTTCTTC | CASSSRRNEQFF
- | 14 | TRBD1 | TRBJ2-1 | TRBV7-9 | TGTGCCAGCAGCTCCGGACAGGGTGTCGGTGAGCAGTTCTTC | CASSSGQGVGEQFF
- | 16 | TRBD1 | TRBJ2-3 | TRBV11-2 | TGTGCCAGCAGCTTAGGGCAGGGGGCGCCGCCAGATACGCAGTATTTT | CASSLGQGAPPDTQYF
- | 15 | TRBD1 | TRBJ1-1 | TRBV5-4 | TGTGCCAGCAGCTTCGGACAGGAATTGAACACTGAAGCTTTCTTT | CASSFGQELNTEAFF
- | 15 | - | TRBJ1-4 | TRBV28 | TGTGCCAGCAGACCTCCGGCAGCAACTAATGAAAAACTGTTTTTT | CASRPPAATNEKLFF
- | 14 | - | TRBJ2-7 | TRBV7-9 | TGTGCCAGCAGCCTACAGGAGGGTATTGTGGAGCAGTACTTC | CASSLQEGIVEQYF
- | 14 | - | TRBJ1-4 | TRBV9 | TGTGCCAGCAGCGTAGGGCAGCCCAATGAAAAACTGTTTTTT | CASSVGQPNEKLFF
- | 14 | TRBD1 | TRBJ2-7 | TRBV5-1 | TGCGCCCGACCCGGGACAGGGTTGTCCTACGAGCAGTACTTC | CARPGTGLSYEQYF
- | 15 | TRBD2 | TRBJ2-7 | TRBV6-5 | TGTGCCAGCAGTCCGTATAGCGGGAGTCGGTACGAGCAGTACTTC | CASSPYSGSRYEQYF
- | 13 | - | TRBJ2-7 | TRBV5-4 | TGTGCCAGCAGCCTACCGCCCAGGACAGTGCAGTACTTC | CASSLPPRTVQYF
- | 14 | - | TRBJ2-7 | TRBV5-1 | TGCGCCAGCAGCTTGGTCCAGGCAGCCTACGAGCAGTACTTC | CASSLVQAAYEQYF
- | 16 | - | TRBJ2-1 | TRBV28 | TGTGCCAGCAGCCCTATCCAGGCGGACTCCTACAATGAGCAGTTCTTC | CASSPIQADSYNEQFF
- | 16 | - | TRBJ2-5 | TRBV7-9 | TGTGCCAGCAGCACTCCTGGTGGCAGGGGTCTTGGGACCCAGTACTTC | CASSTPGGRGLGTQYF